Following are 5 T cell receptor beta chains from one sample sequenced in a study of blood T cell repertoires in COVID-19. Here immunoSEQ multiplex PCR was the method, and the copy in TCRdb shows in-frame clones only, minus some. Among about 130,000 clones listed, about 80% were seen once. The material sequenced was PBMCs or T cells enriched from blood (not recorded which). These receptor sequences come from a man aged 50 to 59 who had recovered from COVID-19.

The chain uses TRBV28 and TRBJ2-1; 11 bases match TRBD1. The CDR3 has 15 residues. The V gene end was trimmed by 1 base and the J gene end by 8 bases; junction bases not matched to a gene: 4. Looked up from germline, CDR1 is MDHEN and CDR2 is SYDVKM. The CDR3, as DNA: TGTGCCAGCAGTTTATTGGGACAGGGGGGCTATGAGCAGTTCTTC. Translated: CASSLLGQGGYEQFF.

V is TRBV30 and J is TRBJ1-1; D gene ambiguous. The CDR3 covers 13 residues. CDR1 and CDR2 (germline): GTSNPN, SVGIG (reference sequence). V was cut by 3 bases and J by 5 bases, with 13 bases left in between. The CDR3 reads CAWRGTGKTEAFF. CDR3 bases: TGTGCCTGGAGGGGAACGGGGAAAACTGAAGCTTTCTTT.

The chain links TRBV15 to TRBJ2-5, with D possibly being TRBD2 (7 bases). Germline lookup yields CDR1 LNHNV and CDR2 YYDKDF (reference sequence). V lost 2 bases and J lost 6, with 16 bases in between. The CDR3 is made up of 15 amino acids. The CDR3 DNA sequence: TGTGCCACCAGCAGACCTACGGGGGGCGGCAAGACCCAGTACTTC. The encoded protein is CATSRPTGGGKTQYF.

This clone occurred once. This chain joins TRBV18 and TRBJ2-5, with 15 positions matching TRBD2. Trimming at V came to 3 bases and at J to 1 base, leaving 6 bases not matched to a gene. CDR1 is KGHSH and CDR2 is LQKENI in the germline V gene. The CDR3 extends over 18 amino acids. The CDR3 loop reads CASSPLRTSGGGQETQYF. DNA of the CDR3: TGTGCCAGCTCACCTTTGCGGACTAGCGGGGGGGGCCAAGAGACCCAGTACTTC.

The chain is built from TRBV6-2 or TRBV6-3 and TRBJ2-5, with a weak D call TRBD2 (5 bases). This CDR3 has 15 residues. V lost 0 bases to trimming and J lost 4 bases, with 12 bases between them. Germline V gene lookup returns CDR1 MNHEY and CDR2 SVGEGT. DNA for the CDR3: TGTGCCAGCAGTTACTCGAATAGCGTGCGAGAGACCCAGTACTTC. Residues: CASSYSNSVRETQYF.